Sequencing of this TCR beta chain was carried out in a study of graft-versus-host responses after intestinal transplantation. Notes on the study in general: GvH clones detected in recipient marrow included some appearing first in ileum or blood.

This table comes from immunoSEQ multiplex PCR, and its TCRdb copy is limited to in-frame clones, with some not included. The sample includes 15,000 to 20,000 clones, 30% to 40% seen only once; the top ten take more than 3%. The CDR3 runs to 15 residues. V lost 2 bases and J lost 2; bases outside the gene matches: 3. Per the germline V gene, CDR1 is SGHTA and CDR2 is FQGTGA. Labeling with CFSE marked around 200,000 responder cells, which were plated with around 200,000 irradiated, violet-dye-labeled stimulator cells. Proliferating CFSE-low CD3+CD4+ and CD3+CD8+ responders were sorted after the reaction.

This TCR derives from a human patient who received an intestinal transplant. The specimen comprised alloreactive CD8+ T cells from a mixed lymphocyte reaction culture, sampled before intestinal transplant. Documented subset: CFSE-low proliferating T cells sorted from roughly six-day pre-transplant mixed lymphocyte reaction (GvH or HvG direction). The V and J genes are TRBV7-3 and TRBJ2-1; 7 nucleotides agree with TRBD1. The CDR3 DNA reads as TGTGCCAGCAGCTTAGCCGGGACAGCCTACAATGAGCAGTTCTTC. Translated: CASSLAGTAYNEQFF.